Listed below are T cell receptor beta chains from one sample, sequenced in a study of T cell changes during pregnancy in multiple sclerosis. Clones were sequenced by immunoSEQ multiplex PCR, and TCRdb holds only the in-frame ones, with some missing. The profile shows around 44,000 clones, about 90% of them singletons. Sequencing was performed on CD8+ T cells from peripheral blood mononuclear cells, taken in the first trimester of pregnancy. These receptors were taken from a female donor with multiple sclerosis, enrolled in a pregnancy study. CDR3s include the opening cysteine and the closing phenylalanine or tryptophan. Each record gives: clone size, V gene, J gene, D gene, CDR3 DNA, CDR3 protein. The D gene is left open where the match is weak. Some rows mark clone size as missing; the rest say once, few, many or name a class of expanded clone.

abundance: once; v_gene: TRBV6-5; j_gene: TRBJ2-7; d_gene: NA; CDR3nt: TGTGCCAGCAGTTACGGCAGGGCGTACGAGCAGTACTTC; CDR3aa: CASSYGRAYEQYF
abundance: NA; v_gene: TRBV2; j_gene: TRBJ1-1; d_gene: NA; CDR3nt: TGTGCCACCAACCACAGGGCTTCGAACACTGAAGCTTTCTTT; CDR3aa: CATNHRASNTEAFF
abundance: NA; v_gene: TRBV6-5; j_gene: TRBJ1-3; d_gene: NA; CDR3nt: TGTGCCAGCACCGAGACAGTTCGGCTAAACACCATATATTTT; CDR3aa: CASTETVRLNTIYF
abundance: NA; v_gene: TRBV4-1; j_gene: TRBJ2-1; d_gene: TRBD2; CDR3nt: TGCGCCAGCAGCCACCTAGCGGGGGGGGAAGTGGGGAATGAGCAGTTCTTC; CDR3aa: CASSHLAGGEVGNEQFF
abundance: NA; v_gene: TRBV5-8; j_gene: TRBJ2-7; d_gene: TRBD2; CDR3nt: TGTGCCAGCAGCTTTAGCGGGGGGGCCTCAAACGAGCAGTACTTC; CDR3aa: CASSFSGGASNEQYF
abundance: NA; v_gene: TRBV10-1; j_gene: TRBJ2-1; d_gene: TRBD2; CDR3nt: TGCGCCAGCAGTGTTAGCGGGAGCTCCTACAATGAGCAGTTCTTC; CDR3aa: CASSVSGSSYNEQFF
abundance: NA; v_gene: TRBV6-5; j_gene: TRBJ2-1; d_gene: TRBD2; CDR3nt: TGTGCCAGCAGTTATAGTGGACTAGCGGGGGACAATGAGCAGTTCTTC; CDR3aa: CASSYSGLAGDNEQFF
abundance: NA; v_gene: TRBV5-6; j_gene: TRBJ1-1; d_gene: NA; CDR3nt: TGTGCCAGCAGCTTGCTATTGACTGAAGCTTTCTTT; CDR3aa: CASSLLLTEAFF
abundance: NA; v_gene: TRBV7-9; j_gene: TRBJ2-1; d_gene: NA; CDR3nt: TGTGCCAGCAGCTTCTCAGGACAGCGGAATAATGAGCAGTTCTTC; CDR3aa: CASSFSGQRNNEQFF
abundance: NA; v_gene: TRBV19; j_gene: TRBJ2-3; d_gene: TRBD2; CDR3nt: TGTGCCAGTAGTACCGGGACTAGCGGGACAGATACGCAGTATTTT; CDR3aa: CASSTGTSGTDTQYF